This T cell receptor (beta chain) was captured in a study of T-cell memory formation after mild COVID-19. Study-level points and caveats: The study detected some responding clones in pre-infection memory, suggesting cross-reactive memory joined. Mainly in CM and EM were contracting CD4+ clones; CD8+ were in EMRA. Whereas later expanders leaned CD4+, clones contracting day 15 to 85 showed a balanced CD4/CD8 makeup.

On this clonotype itself: Its cognate antigen is unknown.

V was clipped by 5 bases and J by 1 base, with 14 bases between them. This CDR3 has 16 residues. CDR1 KGHDR and CDR2 SFDVKD come from the germline V gene. Via MiXCR, TCRdb re-called the 5' RACE reads, giving one row per CDR3 protein. The repertoire holds more than 400,000 distinct CDR3 sequences, roughly 18% seen once, with 12% in the top ten. This TCR came from an adult woman who had mild COVID-19 (a few samples of this study predate the infection). Cell type and time point are not known. This rearrangement joins TRBV24-1 to TRBJ2-1; tentative D call: TRBD2 (6 bases). Sequencing was performed on PBMCs or a T cell subset sorted from them (not recorded which). Written as DNA, the CDR3 is TGTGCCACCAGTGGGCGGGACGGAGGATCCTACAATGAGCAGTTCTTC. Amino acid sequence: CATSGRDGGSYNEQFF.